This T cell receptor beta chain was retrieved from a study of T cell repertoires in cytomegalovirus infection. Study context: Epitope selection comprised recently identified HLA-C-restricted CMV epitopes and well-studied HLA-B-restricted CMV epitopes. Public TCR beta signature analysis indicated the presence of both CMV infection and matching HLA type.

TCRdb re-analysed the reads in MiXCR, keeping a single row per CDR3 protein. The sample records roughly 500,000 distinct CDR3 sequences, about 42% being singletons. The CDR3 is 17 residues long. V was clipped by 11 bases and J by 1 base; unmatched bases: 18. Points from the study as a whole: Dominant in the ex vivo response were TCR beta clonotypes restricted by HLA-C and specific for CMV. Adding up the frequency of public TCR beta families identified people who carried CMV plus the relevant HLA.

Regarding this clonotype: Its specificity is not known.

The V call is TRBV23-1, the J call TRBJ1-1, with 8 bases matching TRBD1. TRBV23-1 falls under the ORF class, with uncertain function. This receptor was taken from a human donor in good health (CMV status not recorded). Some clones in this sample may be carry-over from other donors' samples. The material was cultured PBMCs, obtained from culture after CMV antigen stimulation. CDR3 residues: CAGKKRQGPTKNTEAFF. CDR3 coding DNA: TGCGCCGGAAAAAAGCGACAGGGGCCGACTAAGAACACTGAAGCTTTCTTT.